This T cell receptor (beta chain) was sequenced in a study of blood T cell repertoires in COVID-19. Overall study: The origin of the acute and convalescent COVID-19 samples was the United States, Italy and Spain. From T cells, B-cell-depleted T cells, or PBMCs came the material, which was cDNA or gDNA.

The assay was immunoSEQ multiplex PCR, and TCRdb's table has in-frame clones only and misses some. Of 53,000 or so clones in the sample, around 86% were seen once. The CDR3 is 12 amino acids. Trimming shortened V by 7 bases and J by 2 bases, and 8 bases separated the two germline ends. Looked up from germline, CDR1 is LNHNV and CDR2 is YYDKDF (reference sequence). The V gene is TRBV15, the J gene TRBJ1-1; D not resolved. The sequencing sample was made of peripheral blood. This receptor was obtained from a man at least 80 years old with acute or convalescent COVID-19. The CDR3 DNA reads as TGTGCCACCACGGGGAGTAACACTGAAGCTTTCTTT. Amino acids: CATTGSNTEAFF.